Each of the 29 T cell receptor beta chains below was sequenced from the same sample in a study of T cells in Graves' hyperthyroidism and ophthalmopathy. RNA transcripts served as the template for amplifying TCR beta CDR3 regions. HTBI primers were employed in a first-round RT-PCR of the TCR CDR3. TCRdb used MiXCR to reprocess the multiplex PCR reads, holding one entry per CDR3 protein. Here the sample spans 400,000 to 500,000 distinct CDR3 sequences, 13% to 15% being singletons. Sequenced material: blood. These receptors all stem from a woman under 30 with Graves' hyperthyroidism.

This clonotype was picked up many times. The V call is TRBV6-1, the J call TRBJ1-2, with D possibly TRBD1 on 6 matching bases. Per the germline V gene, CDR1 is MNHNS and CDR2 is SASEGT. Trimming removed 10 bases from V and 4 bases from J, with 19 bases in between. This CDR3 contains 14 residues. CDR3 nucleotide sequence: TGTGCCACCGCAAGGGAGGGGGTTGGCTATGGCTACACCTTC. It translates to CATAREGVGYGYTF.

Many counts were recorded for this clonotype. The V and J genes are TRBV20-1 and TRBJ1-1; no definite D call. The CDR3 sequence is 14 residues long. Trimming removed 3 bases at V and 1 base at J, with 12 bases between. CDR1 DFQATT and CDR2 SNEGSKA come from the germline V gene (reference sequence). The CDR3 bases are TGCAGTGCTAGTGTTGGGCACTGGAACACTGAAGCTTTCTTT. Its protein product is CSASVGHWNTEAFF.

The J gene is TRBJ2-7, the V gene TRBV20-1, with D perhaps matching TRBD2 (6 bases). V was shortened by 3 bases and J by 4 bases, with 16 bases between the two germline ends. Germline CDR1 reads DFQATT; CDR2 reads SNEGSKA (reference sequence). CDR3 length: 14 residues. The CDR3 bases are TGCAGTGCTAGCACCGGTAGCGGAGTTTACGAGCAGTACTTC. Its protein is CSASTGSGVYEQYF.

The chain recombines TRBV5-8 with TRBJ1-2, with D perhaps matching TRBD1 (5 bases). The CDR3 spans 15 residues. The V gene's germline CDR1 is SGHTS and CDR2 YDEGEE. Trimming removed 2 bases at V and 4 bases at J, with 15 bases between. CDR3 sequence reads: CASSFKRVGPYGYTF. The CDR3 DNA is TGTGCCAGCAGCTTTAAGCGGGTGGGGCCCTATGGCTACACCTTC. The variable domain in full, completed from reference TRBV5-8 and TRBJ1-2, reads EAGVTQSPTHLIKTRGQQATLRCSPISGHTSVYWYQQALGLGLQFLLWYDEGEERNRGNFPPRFSGRQFPNYSSELNVNALELEDSALYLCASSFKRVGPYGYTFGSGTRLTVV.

This clonotype was seen at least ten times. This chain connects TRBV12-3 or TRBV12-4 to TRBJ2-5; 9 bases are shared with TRBD1. The CDR3 extends over 16 amino acids. With V trimmed by 6 bases and J by 4 bases, 12 bases remained unmatched. This CDR3 reads CASRNYGTGGLETQYF. CDR3 in DNA: TGTGCCAGCAGAAACTACGGAACAGGGGGCTTAGAGACCCAGTACTTC.

The table lists this clonotype with a count of one. The chain combines TRBV27 with TRBJ1-6; no reliable D call. The CDR3 is 18 residues long. Looked up from germline, CDR1 is MNHEY and CDR2 is SMNVEV (reference sequence). V was clipped by 6 bases and J by 5 bases, with 23 bases between them. CDR3 sequence reads: CASSSPRRRGGNNSPLHF. The CDR3 DNA reads TGTGCCAGCAGCTCCCCGCGCCGCCGGGGAGGGAATAATTCACCCCTCCACTTT.

Regarding this clonotype: Given a much more abundant clone one base away, this may be a read error. V and J are TRBV30 and TRBJ2-1, with 10 positions matching TRBD2. The CDR3 extends over 15 amino acids. Germline lookup yields CDR1 GTSNPN and CDR2 SVGIG (reference sequence). The CDR3 nucleotides are TGTGCCTGGAGAGATACAGCGGGGGGGAACAATGAGCAGTCCTTC. It translates to CAWRDTAGGNNEQSF. Combining the CDR3 with reference TRBV30 and TRBJ2-1 gives the whole variable domain SQTIHQWPATLVQPVGSPLSLECTVEGTSNPNLYWYRQAAGRGLQLLFYSVGIGQISSEVPQNLSASRPQDRQFILSSKKLLLSDSGFYLCAWRDTAGGNNEQSFGPGTRLTVL.

This clonotype was seen many times. The chain employs TRBV6-5 and TRBJ2-7, with 7 bases matching TRBD1. The V and J ends lost 2 bases and 2 bases, in that order; junction bases with no gene match: 3. CDR3 length: 14 residues. Germline-derived CDR1 and CDR2 are MNHEY and SVGAGI. For the CDR3, the DNA is TGTGCCAGCAGTTACGGCCAGGGGGCCTACGAGCAGTACGTC. Protein product: CASSYGQGAYEQYV.

This clonotype occurred many times. This chain connects TRBV10-2 to TRBJ2-7, with D perhaps matching TRBD1 (6 bases). The CDR3 has 14 amino acids. Looked up from germline, CDR1 is WSHSY and CDR2 is SAAADI. V lost 2 bases and J 3 bases, leaving 11 bases between the germline ends. CDR3 sequence (DNA): TGCGCCAGCAGTGAGAGCAGGGGTGACTACGAGCAGTACTTC. Amino acid sequence: CASSESRGDYEQYF.

V and J are TRBV20-1 and TRBJ2-2, with 10 bases identical to TRBD2. Germline V gene sequence: CDR1 DFQATT, CDR2 SNEGSKA (reference sequence). The CDR3 is 15 amino acids. Trimming at V came to 7 bases and at J to 1 base, leaving 6 bases not matched to a gene. CDR3 region: CSVRAGGRNTGELFF. Written as DNA, the CDR3 is TGCAGTGTCAGAGCGGGAGGGAGGAACACCGGGGAGCTGTTTTTT.

This chain joins TRBV20-1 and TRBJ2-1; D is uncertain. The germline gives CDR1 DFQATT, CDR2 SNEGSKA (reference sequence). This CDR3 has 14 residues. Trimming removed 1 base at V and 5 bases at J, with 12 bases between. This CDR3 reads CSARGSQGHNEQFF. DNA of the CDR3: TGCAGTGCTAGAGGATCCCAAGGACACAATGAGCAGTTCTTC.

In this sample, this clonotype turned up many times. CDR3 coding DNA: TGTGCCAGCAGTGAGGTCGTAGCGGGAGGTTACAATGAGCAGTTCTTC. It is translated as CASSEVVAGGYNEQFF. This chain connects TRBV2 to TRBJ2-1; 10 bases align to TRBD2. Germline V gene data show CDR1 as SNHLY and CDR2 as FYNNEI. The V gene end was trimmed by 3 bases and the J gene end by 4 bases; junction bases not matched to a gene: 6. CDR3 size: 16 residues.

This clonotype was seen a few times. The chain employs TRBV10-1 and TRBJ2-2; no clear D gene. The CDR3 totals 17 residues. Germline V gene sequence: CDR1 WNHNN, CDR2 SYGVQD (reference sequence). V was clipped by 0 bases and J by 5 bases, with 16 bases between them. The CDR3 sequence: CASSESYPPQRTGELFF. DNA for the CDR3: TGCGCCAGCAGTGAGTCCTATCCTCCCCAGAGGACCGGGGAGCTGTTTTTT.

This clonotype was counted at least ten times. The rearrangement links TRBV6-5 to TRBJ2-1; TRBD2 matches at 13 bases. This CDR3 has 17 residues. V shed 4 bases and J 7 bases; nucleotides not matched to a gene: 10. Germline V CDR1 and CDR2: MNHEY, SVGAGI. The chain's CDR3 is CASSLTRTSGSGNEQFF. As DNA, the CDR3 is TGTGCCAGCAGTTTAACCCGGACTAGCGGGAGTGGAAATGAGCAGTTCTTC.

This clonotype was seen repeatedly, ten times or more. The V gene is TRBV7-8, the J gene TRBJ2-7; TRBD2 matches at 8 bases. Germline-derived CDR1 and CDR2 are SGHVS and FQNEAQ. V lost 2 bases to trimming and J lost 7 bases; unmatched junction nucleotides: 13. The CDR3 totals 16 residues. The CDR3 reads CASSLLQGREGGEQYF. The CDR3 nucleotides read TGTGCCAGCAGCTTATTACAGGGTCGGGAGGGAGGGGAGCAGTACTTC.

This clonotype was seen at least ten times. The V call is TRBV11-2, the J call TRBJ2-1, with 8 bases lining up with TRBD2. The germline CDR1 and CDR2 sequences are SGHAT and FQNNGV. The CDR3 is made up of 15 amino acids. The trim removed 2 bases at V and 7 bases at J, leaving 7 bases unmatched. The CDR3 reads CASSLTGTRRNEQFF. The CDR3 bases are TGTGCCAGCAGCTTAACGGGGACTAGGCGAAATGAGCAGTTCTTC.

In its sample, this clonotype was seen many times. The chain carries TRBV7-2 and TRBJ2-7, with 11 bases identical to TRBD1. The ends lost 2 bases at V and 5 bases at J; junction bases unmatched: 5. Germline V gene lookup returns CDR1 SGHTA and CDR2 FQGNSA. This CDR3 comprises 15 residues. Here the CDR3 reads CASSLMGQGVHEQYF. CDR3 nucleotides: TGTGCCAGCAGCTTAATGGGACAGGGGGTCCACGAGCAGTACTTC.

This clonotype occurred many times. The J gene is TRBJ2-1, the V gene TRBV19; TRBD2 aligns across 10 bases. The J segment lost 4 bases and the V segment lost 5 bases, leaving 5 bases of the junction unmatched. CDR1 and CDR2 from the germline V gene are LNHDA and SQIVND (reference sequence). The CDR3 length is 15 residues. The CDR3 nucleotides are TGTGCCAGTAGTCGAACTAGCGGGAAGTACAATGAGCAGTTCTTC. Protein product: CASSRTSGKYNEQFF.

This clonotype has ten or more counts. This rearrangement joins TRBV30 to TRBJ1-1; D ambiguous. Looked up from germline, CDR1 is GTSNPN and CDR2 is SVGIG (reference sequence). CDR3 length equals 13 residues. Trimming shortened V by 3 bases and J by 0 bases, and 8 bases separated the two germline ends. The CDR3 loop reads CAWRYGMNTEAFF. The CDR3 DNA sequence: TGTGCCTGGAGGTACGGCATGAACACTGAAGCTTTCTTT.

In its sample, this clonotype was seen many times. CDR3 residues: CASSDKGGSPNEQYF. The CDR3 nucleotides read TGCGCCAGCAGCGATAAGGGTGGGAGTCCAAACGAGCAGTACTTC. J is TRBJ2-7 and V is TRBV10-1; D possibly corresponds to TRBD2 (5 bases). V gave up 6 bases and J gave up 5 bases, with 20 bases separating them. Per the germline V gene, CDR1 is WNHNN and CDR2 is SYGVQD (reference sequence). This CDR3 is 15 amino acids long.

This clonotype occurred a few times. The V call is TRBV4-1, the J call TRBJ2-7; unclear D gene. CDR1 is MGHRA and CDR2 is YSYEKL in the germline V gene. The V gene lost 1 base and the J gene lost 0 bases, with 13 bases spanning the gap. The CDR3 extends over 16 amino acids. The DNA of the CDR3 is TGCGCCAGCAGCCAAGTGGCAGCGCCGAGCTCCTACGAGCAGTACTTC. Residues: CASSQVAAPSSYEQYF.

This clonotype has at least ten counts. J is TRBJ1-5 and V is TRBV24-1, with D unclear. The CDR3 extends over 15 amino acids. Per the germline V gene, CDR1 is KGHDR and CDR2 is SFDVKD. Trimming removed 3 bases at V and 3 bases at J, with 11 bases between. As DNA, the CDR3 is TGTGCCACCAGTGATGACGACACAGACAATCAGCCCCAGCATTTT. This sequence encodes CATSDDDTDNQPQHF.

V usage is TRBV11-2 and J usage is TRBJ2-3; a weak D match, TRBD2 (6 bases). The CDR3 sequence is 14 residues long. The V end was cut by 6 bases, the J end by 2 bases, with 12 bases between. Germline V gene data show CDR1 as SGHAT and CDR2 as FQNNGV. The CDR3 bases are TGTGCCAGCAGGCATGGGGAGGACACAGATACGCAGTATTTT. Residues: CASRHGEDTDTQYF.

Remarks on this clonotype: A read error may explain this, as a much larger clone is one base away. The chain employs TRBV12-3 or TRBV12-4 and TRBJ1-1, with unresolved D. V shed 3 bases and J shed 6 bases, with 2 bases lying between them. The CDR3 is 10 amino acids. The CDR3 sequence: CASSFAEAFF. CDR3 DNA sequence: TGTGCCAGCAGTTTCGCTGAAGCTTTCTTT.

The rearrangement uses TRBV9 and TRBJ2-2; 7 bases line up with TRBD2. J gave up 1 base and V 2 bases, and 5 bases lay outside the gene matches. Germline lookup yields CDR1 SGDLS and CDR2 YYNGEE. The CDR3 has 16 residues. The CDR3 spells CASSVPSGLNTGELFF. DNA of the CDR3: TGTGCCAGCAGCGTTCCTAGCGGACTGAACACCGGGGAGCTGTTTTTT.

In its sample, this clonotype was seen a few times. This rearrangement joins TRBV19 to TRBJ1-1; 7 nucleotides agree with TRBD1. The V and J ends lost 7 bases and 1 base, in that order; junction bases with no gene match: 12. Germline loops: CDR1 LNHDA, CDR2 SQIVND (reference sequence). There are 16 residues in the CDR3. The CDR3 bases are TGTGCCAGTACAAAAGAGGGGGCCGGAACGAACACTGAAGCTTTCTTT. Protein product: CASTKEGAGTNTEAFF.

There are many counts of this clonotype. J is TRBJ2-3 and V is TRBV7-3; TRBD2 agrees at 11 bases. Losses at the gene ends were 1 base for V and 4 bases for J; bases not matched to a gene: 1. The CDR3 covers 15 residues. From germline, CDR1 is SGHTA and CDR2 FQGTGA. The CDR3 loop reads CASSLMGLAADTQYF. The CDR3 nucleotides are TGTGCCAGCAGCTTAATGGGACTAGCGGCAGATACGCAGTATTTT.

This clonotype was detected only a few times. The chain is built from TRBV5-1 and TRBJ2-7; D unresolved. Germline assignment: CDR1 SGHRS and CDR2 YFSETQ. This CDR3 contains 13 residues. The CDR3 region is CASSLVPLYEQYV. The CDR3 bases are TGTGCCAGCAGCTTGGTACCCTTATACGAGCAGTACGTC.

This clonotype appeared many times. The V and J genes are TRBV24-1 and TRBJ1-5; D may be TRBD1 (6 bases). With 3 bases removed from V and 6 bases from J, the gap between germline ends came to 11 bases. Looked up from germline, CDR1 is KGHDR and CDR2 is SFDVKD. This CDR3 region has 14 residues. This chain's CDR3 is CATSDDGGSQPQHF. The CDR3 region has the DNA TGTGCCACCAGTGATGATGGGGGCAGTCAGCCCCAGCATTTT.